This entry lists 21 T cell receptor beta chains sequenced from one sample in a study of T cells after yellow fever vaccination. TCRdb reprocessed the 5' RACE reads with MiXCR, giving one entry per CDR3 protein. The table has around 100,000 distinct CDR3 sequences, 8.4% seen once. Specimen: CD8+ T cells sorted from PBMCs, collected 45 days after the yellow fever booster vaccination. The receptor source for this set is a man aged 25-45 years who received the YFV17D yellow fever vaccine.

This clonotype is classed as medium-sized. The chain joins TRBV6-2 or TRBV6-3 to TRBJ2-1; tentatively, D is TRBD2 (5 bases). The CDR3 covers 14 residues. Germline CDR1 reads MNHEY; CDR2 reads SVGEGT. The germline V and J ends were trimmed by 8 bases and 0 bases, with 11 bases remaining between them. For the CDR3, the DNA is TGTGCCAGCGCTGAGGGAGCCTCCTACAATGAGCAGTTCTTC. Its translation is CASAEGASYNEQFF.

There are many counts of this clonotype. The chain carries TRBV6-2 or TRBV6-3 and TRBJ2-1; 7 nucleotides match TRBD2. The CDR3 covers 14 residues. The V segment lost 2 bases and the J segment 4 bases; nucleotides outside the gene matches: 2. CDR1 is MNHEY, CDR2 SVGEGT, per germline. The CDR3 sequence is CASSYTSEYNEQFF. The CDR3 region has the DNA TGTGCCAGCAGTTACACTAGCGAATACAATGAGCAGTTCTTC.

The sample holds many counts of this clonotype. This rearrangement joins TRBV6-2 or TRBV6-3 to TRBJ2-1, with TRBD2 matching 7 bases. CDR1 is MNHEY and CDR2 is SVGEGT in the germline V gene. With V trimmed by 5 bases and J by 7 bases, 5 bases remained unmatched. The CDR3 has 13 residues. The CDR3 DNA reads as TGTGCCAGCAGTCGCGGGAGTTGGAATGAGCAGTTCTTC. This codes for CASSRGSWNEQFF.

The genes are TRBV5-5 and TRBJ2-7; 7 bases match TRBD1. Germline V gene data show CDR1 as SGHKS and CDR2 as YYEKEE (reference sequence). CDR3 length: 14 residues. Trimming cost V 3 bases and J 0 bases; bases outside gene matches: 3. CDR3 DNA: TGTGCCAGCAGCTCCGACAGGGTCTCCTACGAGCAGTACTTC. Amino acids: CASSSDRVSYEQYF.

This clonotype was observed a few times. V gene TRBV5-5 combines with J gene TRBJ1-1; no clear D gene. The CDR3 is 16 residues long. Germline CDR1 is SGHKS and CDR2 is YYEKEE (reference sequence). V was trimmed by 1 base and J by 2 bases, leaving 15 bases between them. The CDR3: CASSLLDATTNTEAFF. CDR3 nucleotide sequence: TGTGCCAGCAGCTTGCTCGACGCCACAACTAACACTGAAGCTTTCTTT. Variable domain in full (rest from reference TRBV5-5 and TRBJ1-1): DAGVTQSPTHLIKTRGQQVTLRCSPISGHKSVSWYQQVLGQGPQFIFQYYEKEERGRGNFPDRFSARQFPNYSSELNVNALLLGDSALYLCASSLLDATTNTEAFFGQGTRLTVV.

This clonotype was detected a few times. The V call is TRBV13, the J call TRBJ2-4, with TRBD1 matching 7 bases. This CDR3 has 13 amino acids. The junction had 5 bases not matched to a gene; V was cut back by 5 bases and J by 7 bases. CDR1 and CDR2 from the germline V gene are PRHDT and FYEKMQ (reference sequence). DNA for the CDR3: TGTGCCAGCAGCCTGACAGGGTTGAACATTCAGTACTTC. This translates into CASSLTGLNIQYF.

This clonotype was observed at least ten times. V gene TRBV24-1 combines with J gene TRBJ2-1, with 9 bases matching TRBD1. The J segment lost 5 bases and the V segment lost 3 bases, leaving 4 bases of the junction unmatched. CDR1 is KGHDR and CDR2 is SFDVKD in the germline V gene. The CDR3 covers 15 residues. The CDR3 here is CATSDPGQGNNEQFF. CDR3 nucleotide sequence: TGTGCCACCAGTGATCCGGGACAGGGAAACAATGAGCAGTTCTTC.

This clonotype has more than one count but fewer than ten. The rearrangement links TRBV30 to TRBJ2-5; D possibly corresponds to TRBD1 (6 bases). CDR1 GTSNPN and CDR2 SVGIG come from the germline V gene (reference sequence). Trimming left V 0 bases short and J 5 bases short, with 10 bases between. This CDR3 comprises 13 residues. Written as DNA, the CDR3 is TGTGCCTGGAGTGTTAGGGGGTTGGAGACCCAGTACTTC. This translates into CAWSVRGLETQYF. Full variable domain (rest looked up from reference TRBV30 and TRBJ2-5): SQTIHQWPATLVQPVGSPLSLECTVEGTSNPNLYWYRQAAGRGLQLLFYSVGIGQISSEVPQNLSASRPQDRQFILSSKKLLLSDSGFYLCAWSVRGLETQYFGPGTRLLVL.

This clonotype appeared many times. The chain has TRBV20-1 and TRBJ2-1, with D unclear. V lost 5 bases and J lost 3, with 8 bases in between. The length of the CDR3 is 12 residues. Germline V gives CDR1 DFQATT, CDR2 SNEGSKA (reference sequence). CDR3 loop: CSAPPRYNEQFF. In nucleotides, the CDR3 is TGCAGTGCTCCTCCACGCTACAATGAGCAGTTCTTC.

This clonotype was recorded many times. The chain joins TRBV28 to TRBJ2-1, with D tentatively TRBD1 (6 bases). This CDR3 has 14 amino acids. CDR1 is MDHEN, CDR2 SYDVKM, per germline. Trimming removed 8 bases from V and 9 bases from J, with 20 bases in between. The CDR3 region has the DNA TGTGCCAGCGGGACATTTACGCCTTGGGGTGAGCAGTTCTTC. Translation gives CASGTFTPWGEQFF.

The table lists this clonotype with many counts. The gene calls are TRBV28 and TRBJ2-3; unclear D gene. Germline V gene lookup returns CDR1 MDHEN and CDR2 SYDVKM. Trimming shortened V by 9 bases and J by 3 bases, and 16 bases separated the two germline ends. This CDR3 spans 14 amino acids. The CDR3 nucleotides read TGTGCCAGTCGTCGCCCGGAGTGGACAGATACGCAGTATTTT. It codes for CASRRPEWTDTQYF.

The table lists this clonotype with many counts. The chain links TRBV9 to TRBJ1-4; D is unclear. This CDR3 is 15 amino acids long. Germline assignment: CDR1 SGDLS and CDR2 YYNGEE. Trimming took off 0 bases at V and 3 bases at J, with 9 bases between the two ends. In DNA form, the CDR3 reads TGTGCCAGCAGCGTAGCAGGCGTGTCTAATGAAAAACTGTTTTTT. Protein product: CASSVAGVSNEKLFF.

This clonotype occurred many times. The rearrangement joins TRBV7-9 to TRBJ2-1, with 9 bases that match TRBD2. This CDR3 spans 16 amino acids. The V gene's germline CDR1 is SEHNR and CDR2 FQNEAQ (reference sequence). Trimming took 8 bases from V and 5 from J; bases not matched to a gene: 13. This chain's CDR3 is CASVTPLAGLNNEQFF. CDR3 coding DNA: TGTGCCAGCGTCACCCCCCTAGCGGGATTGAACAATGAGCAGTTCTTC.

The table lists this clonotype with a few counts. V and J are TRBV4-2 and TRBJ2-2, with a tentative D call TRBD2 (6 bases). Deletions cut 0 bases from V and 6 bases from J, with 17 bases between. In germline, CDR1 is LGHNA, CDR2 YNFKEQ. This CDR3 has 17 residues. The DNA for the CDR3 is TGTGCCAGCAGCCAAGATTCGGCCGTAGCGGATCCCGGGGAGCTGTTTTTT. This encodes CASSQDSAVADPGELFF.

This clonotype was seen at least ten times. The chain employs TRBV27 and TRBJ2-3; D gene unclear. The CDR3 loop spans 15 amino acids. Looked up from germline, CDR1 is MNHEY and CDR2 is SMNVEV (reference sequence). The V and J ends lost 0 bases and 2 bases respectively, with 9 bases between them. Written as DNA, the CDR3 is TGTGCCAGCAGTTTATCTGTGGTCCCCACAGATACGCAGTATTTT. Amino acid sequence: CASSLSVVPTDTQYF.

This clonotype was seen only a few times. This sequence joins TRBV4-3 and TRBJ1-1; perhaps TRBD1 as D (6 bases). The CDR3 extends over 14 amino acids. V was shortened by 1 base and J by 0 bases, with 6 bases between the two germline ends. Germline V gene sequence: CDR1 LGHNA, CDR2 YSLEER. CDR3 DNA sequence: TGCGCCAGCAGCCAAGGGGACATGAACACTGAAGCTTTCTTT. Its translation is CASSQGDMNTEAFF.

At least ten counts were recorded for this clonotype. The chain employs TRBV16 and TRBJ1-1; 10 bases are a match to TRBD1. J was trimmed by 4 bases and V by 4 bases; bases with no gene match: 3. The germline V gene encodes CDR1 KGHSY and CDR2 FQNENV. The CDR3 totals 14 residues. CDR3 coding DNA: TGTGCCAGCAGCCCTGGACAGGGGGTCACTGAAGCTTTCTTT. Its protein product is CASSPGQGVTEAFF.

This clonotype appeared many times. J is TRBJ2-5 and V is TRBV5-1; 8 bases line up with TRBD2. The CDR3 has 15 residues. Germline V CDR1 and CDR2: SGHRS, YFSETQ. J lost 7 bases, V lost 2 bases, and 10 bases had no gene match. The DNA of the CDR3 is TGCGCCAGCAGCTTCCTAACTAGCGGAGAAGGGACCCAGTACTTC. Amino acid sequence: CASSFLTSGEGTQYF.

This clonotype was counted only a few times. This chain links TRBV11-2 with TRBJ2-3; possible D gene TRBD2, 7 bases. The V gene's germline CDR1 is SGHAT and CDR2 FQNNGV. V lost 0 bases to trimming and J lost 0 bases, with 25 bases between them. The CDR3 has 21 residues. CDR3 bases: TGTGCCAGCAGCTTAGAATACGGACCGAAGGGGGGGGGGAAAAGCACAGATACGCAGTATTTT. This translates into CASSLEYGPKGGGKSTDTQYF.

This clonotype has ten or more counts. The rearrangement links TRBV2 to TRBJ2-6, with D tentatively TRBD1 (5 bases). This CDR3 region has 14 residues. The V gene's germline CDR1 is SNHLY and CDR2 FYNNEI. With 8 bases removed from V and 1 base from J, the gap between germline ends came to 9 bases. CDR3 DNA sequence: TGTGCCAGCCATAAGGGGTCTGGGGCCAACGTCCTGACTTTC. Amino acids: CASHKGSGANVLTF.

In its sample, this clonotype was seen many times. The chain is built from TRBV4-3 and TRBJ2-1; 7 bases map to TRBD2. Per the germline V gene, CDR1 is LGHNA and CDR2 is YSLEER. This CDR3 spans 15 amino acids. The V segment lost 0 bases and the J segment 5 bases; nucleotides outside the gene matches: 4. The DNA for the CDR3 is TGCGCCAGCAGCCAAGAAACAGCGGGGAACAATGAGCAGTTCTTC. This translates into CASSQETAGNNEQFF.